These 14 T cell receptor beta chains originate from one sample sequenced in a study of T cells in Graves' hyperthyroidism and ophthalmopathy. It was RNA transcripts that yielded the amplified TCR beta CDR3 regions. HTBI primers were the set used in a first-round RT-PCR of the TCR CDR3. TCRdb reprocessed the multiplex PCR reads via MiXCR and lists one record per CDR3 protein. The sample lists under 30,000 distinct CDR3 sequences, 45% to 50% occurring once. The sequenced sample consisted of blood. Receptors originate from a woman in her 40s with Graves' hyperthyroidism that later progressed to Graves' ophthalmopathy.

The rearrangement joins TRBV29-1 to TRBJ2-3, with TRBD1 matching 9 bases. Germline CDR1 reads SQVTM; CDR2 reads ANQGSEA. The length of the CDR3 is 14 residues. The J segment lost 5 bases and the V segment lost 6 bases, leaving 9 bases of the junction unmatched. CDR3: CSVENHRGLDTQYF. The CDR3 DNA sequence: TGCAGCGTAGAGAACCACAGGGGGCTAGATACGCAGTATTTT.

Ten or more counts support this clonotype. The chain carries TRBV30 and TRBJ1-2; D remains unclear. V lost 2 bases to trimming and J lost 7 bases, with 14 bases between them. CDR1 GTSNPN and CDR2 SVGIG come from the germline V gene (reference sequence). The CDR3 totals 13 residues. DNA for the CDR3: TGTGCCTGGAGTCTGACAAGGCTGAGTGGCTACACCTTC. Protein sequence: CAWSLTRLSGYTF.

The rearrangement links TRBV10-3 to TRBJ1-5; D gene ambiguous. There are 13 residues in the CDR3. Trimming left V 4 bases short and J 5 bases short, with 9 bases between. The germline V gene has CDR1 ENHRY and CDR2 SYGVKD. CDR3 residues: CAISVQRDQPQHF. The CDR3 region has the DNA TGTGCCATCAGTGTACAGAGGGATCAGCCCCAGCATTTT.

This clonotype is medium-sized in the sample. The CDR3 nucleotides read TGCAGTGCTAGTATTAGCGGGAGGGTCGAGCAGTACTTC. Translation: CSASISGRVEQYF. V gene TRBV20-1 combines with J gene TRBJ2-7; TRBD2 matches at 11 bases. The CDR3 loop spans 13 amino acids. CDR1 is DFQATT, CDR2 SNEGSKA, per germline (reference sequence). Trimming took 3 bases from V and 6 from J; bases not matched to a gene: 4.

This clonotype is deemed medium-sized (0.01 to 0.1%). The chain couples TRBV29-1 to TRBJ2-7, with 8 positions matching TRBD1. Germline values: CDR1 SQVTM, CDR2 ANQGSEA. The CDR3 runs to 13 residues. V gave up 3 bases and J gave up 6 bases; unmatched junction bases: 7. Written as DNA, the CDR3 is TGCAGCGTTGAGGGGCAGGGGGCTAGCGAGCAGTACTTC. It translates to CSVEGQGASEQYF.

V gene TRBV2 combines with J gene TRBJ2-1, with D possibly matching TRBD2 (5 bases). CDR3 length equals 15 residues. Trimming stripped 6 bases from V and 0 bases from J, with 12 bases between. Germline-derived CDR1 and CDR2 are SNHLY and FYNNEI. DNA of the CDR3: TGTGCCAGCAGGGAGGACCTGAGCTCCTACAATGAGCAGTTCTTC. Protein sequence: CASREDLSSYNEQFF.

This clonotype showed up many times. The DNA for the CDR3 is TGTGCCAGCAGCCCCGGGCTTGGGACCCAGTACTTC. Translation: CASSPGLGTQYF. This chain connects TRBV3-1 to TRBJ2-5, with unresolved D. Germline V gives CDR1 LGHDT, CDR2 YNNKEL (reference sequence). The CDR3 sequence is 12 residues long. The ends were cut back, 4 bases at V and 7 bases at J, with 10 bases in the middle.

CDR3 residues: CASSVDGLAGGNEQFF. The DNA of the CDR3 is TGTGCCAGCAGCGTTGACGGACTAGCGGGAGGCAATGAGCAGTTCTTC. This rearrangement joins TRBV9 to TRBJ2-1, with TRBD2 matching 14 bases. The length of the CDR3 is 16 residues. J lost 6 bases, V lost 2 bases, and 4 bases had no gene match. Germline CDR1 and CDR2: SGDLS and YYNGEE.

This clonotype has at least ten counts. This chain uses TRBV27 with TRBJ2-5, with 7 bases that match TRBD2. The CDR3 contains 13 residues. Germline loops: CDR1 MNHEY, CDR2 SMNVEV (reference sequence). The V gene end was trimmed by 1 base and the J gene end by 4 bases; junction bases not matched to a gene: 0. The CDR3 bases are TGTGCCAGCAGTTTATGGGGGGGAGAGACCCAGTACTTC. It encodes CASSLWGGETQYF.

The chain joins TRBV20-1 to TRBJ2-1; 7 positions agree with TRBD1. This CDR3 is 13 amino acids long. CDR1 and CDR2 from the germline V gene are DFQATT and SNEGSKA (reference sequence). CDR3: CSPLGGSNTEQFF. Here the CDR3 DNA reads TGCAGCCCGCTAGGGGGCAGCAACACTGAGCAGTTCTTC.

The V call is TRBV7-8, the J call TRBJ2-7, with D unresolved. The germline CDR1 and CDR2 sequences are SGHVS and FQNEAQ. V dropped 5 bases and J dropped 5 bases, with 7 bases sitting between them. The CDR3 consists of 11 residues. CDR3 sequence (DNA): TGTGCCAGCAGCCCCCGGGACGAGCAGTACTTC. Translation gives CASSPRDEQYF. Full variable domain (missing parts from reference TRBV7-8 and TRBJ2-7): GAGVSQSPRYKVAKRGQDVALRCDPISGHVSLFWYQQALGQGPEFLTYFQNEAQLDKSGLPSDRFFAERPEGSVSTLKIQRTQQEDSAVYLCASSPRDEQYFGPGTRLTVT.

This rearrangement joins TRBV18 to TRBJ1-5; D not certain. The CDR3 is made up of 13 amino acids. V was shortened by 2 bases and J by 6 bases, with 8 bases between the two germline ends. Germline V lookup: CDR1 KGHSH, CDR2 LQKENI. This CDR3 reads CASSPRAAQPQHF. The DNA for the CDR3 is TGTGCCAGCTCACCAAGAGCGGCTCAGCCCCAGCATTTT.

This clonotype came up many times. The chain employs TRBV30 and TRBJ2-7; possibly TRBD1 for D (6 bases). Germline values: CDR1 GTSNPN, CDR2 SVGIG (reference sequence). The CDR3 loop spans 13 amino acids. V gave up 4 bases and J gave up 3 bases, with 13 bases separating them. CDR3 in amino acids: CAWNRESGYEQYF. CDR3 nucleotides: TGTGCCTGGAACAGGGAATCTGGCTACGAGCAGTACTTC.

Turning to this clonotype: A junction end diverges from the germline sequence, so it may reflect a read error. This chain uses TRBV24-1 with TRBJ1-2; perhaps TRBD1 as D (6 bases). Germline values: CDR1 KGHDR, CDR2 SFDVKD. CDR3 length: 14 residues. DNA of the CDR3: TGTGCCACCAGTGACCCGGGACAACACTGTGGCTACGCCTTC. This gives the protein CATSDPGQHCGYAF.